Below, 13 T cell receptor beta chains from the same sample are listed, as sequenced in a study of PD-1 blockade in classical Hodgkin lymphoma. All trial patients relapsed after autologous stem cell transplantation. Clones were sequenced by immunoSEQ multiplex PCR, and TCRdb holds only the in-frame ones, with some missing. Altogether about 41,000 clones are present, approximately 83% being singletons, with the ten largest covering 20% to 25%. Source: peripheral blood mononuclear cells (PBMCs), taken at baseline. All receptors come from a human donor with classical Hodgkin lymphoma.

A word on this clone: A junction end diverges from the germline sequence, so it may reflect a read error. The chain joins TRBV5-1 to TRBJ1-2; D might be TRBD1 (5 bases). This CDR3 is 13 amino acids long. Looked up from germline, CDR1 is SGHRS and CDR2 is YFSETQ. As DNA, the CDR3 is TGCGCCAGCACCTTGGGGCAAGGCAACGGCTACACCTTC. Its protein is CASTLGQGNGYTF.

The V gene is TRBV19, the J gene TRBJ2-3, with D possibly matching TRBD2 (5 bases). The CDR3 contains 17 residues. Deletions cut 1 base from V and 6 bases from J, with 20 bases between. The germline V gene has CDR1 LNHDA and CDR2 SQIVND (reference sequence). The CDR3 protein is CASSIGLAVRTGDTQYF. The CDR3 DNA reads TGTGCCAGTAGTATAGGCTTGGCGGTTAGAACGGGGGATACGCAGTATTTT.

The rearrangement uses TRBV28 and TRBJ2-7; TRBD2 is a possible D gene (5 bases). The V and J ends lost 6 bases and 7 bases respectively, with 19 bases between them. Germline V gene sequence: CDR1 MDHEN, CDR2 SYDVKM. The CDR3 runs 14 residues. CDR3 region: CASSFRVSGGEQYF. In DNA form, the CDR3 reads TGTGCCAGCAGCTTTCGGGTATCCGGAGGAGAGCAGTACTTC.

There are a few counts of this clone. The chain's CDR3 is CASSPSGGNQPQHF. CDR3 bases: TGTGCCAGCTCACCATCGGGGGGCAATCAGCCCCAGCATTTT. This chain uses TRBV18 with TRBJ1-5; tentatively, D is TRBD1 (5 bases). Germline V gives CDR1 KGHSH, CDR2 LQKENI. V dropped 2 bases and J dropped 2 bases, with 7 bases sitting between them. The CDR3 length is 14 residues.

The J gene is TRBJ2-6, the V gene TRBV7-3; 7 nucleotides agree with TRBD1. Germline CDR1 and CDR2: SGHTA and FQGTGA. The CDR3 is 17 residues long. Losses at the gene ends were 0 bases for V and 2 bases for J; bases not matched to a gene: 4. CDR3 nucleotides: TGTGCCAGCAGCTTAACGCGTACAGGGGCTGGGGCCAACGTCCTGACTTTC. This translates into CASSLTRTGAGANVLTF.

This clone was recorded only once. The chain combines TRBV20-1 with TRBJ2-3; D may match TRBD1 or TRBD2 (5 bases each). This CDR3 region has 11 residues. Germline V lookup: CDR1 DFQATT, CDR2 SNEGSKA (reference sequence). Trimming pared 6 bases from V and 11 bases from J, leaving 15 bases between. The CDR3 DNA is TGCAGTGCCCCCCGGGGCTCACAGCAGTATTTT. It yields the protein CSAPRGSQQYF.

This chain connects TRBV5-4 to TRBJ2-2; 8 nucleotides align to TRBD2. The CDR3 contains 15 residues. With V trimmed by 2 bases and J by 5 bases, 5 bases remained unmatched. The germline CDR1 and CDR2 sequences are SGHNT and YYREEE (reference sequence). In DNA, the CDR3 is TGTGCCAGCAGCTTCGGCGGGGGGAAGACCGGGGAGCTGTTTTTT. Residues: CASSFGGGKTGELFF.

A word on this clone: This specimen includes other DNA sequences encoding the same CDR3. V is TRBV28 and J is TRBJ2-5; D not resolved. The CDR3 has 15 amino acids. Between the trimmed V and J ends, which lost 3 bases and 3 bases, there was a span of 14 bases. Germline CDR1 MDHEN, CDR2 SYDVKM. CDR3 region: CASSFSAPKEETQYF. DNA for the CDR3: TGTGCCAGCAGTTTTTCGGCTCCCAAGGAAGAGACCCAGTACTTC.

This clone appeared a single time. The CDR3 sequence: CASSVARGNTGELFF. CDR3 sequence (DNA): TGTGCCAGCTCCGTAGCGCGGGGAAACACCGGGGAGCTGTTTTTT. This sequence joins TRBV18 and TRBJ2-2; a possible D gene is TRBD2 (6 bases). Germline assignment: CDR1 KGHSH and CDR2 LQKENI. The CDR3 extends over 15 amino acids. Trimming shortened V by 6 bases and J by 2 bases, and 13 bases separated the two germline ends.

This rearrangement joins TRBV28 to TRBJ1-2; tentatively, D is TRBD1 (5 bases). Trimming removed 5 bases from V and 5 bases from J, with 18 bases in between. From germline, CDR1 is MDHEN and CDR2 SYDVKM. The CDR3 has 15 amino acids. Written as DNA, the CDR3 is TGTGCCAGCAGTCCTGCCCTCGGGACGTCGTATGGCTACACCTTC. Translated: CASSPALGTSYGYTF.

The V and J genes are TRBV7-9 and TRBJ2-3; TRBD1 agrees at 7 bases. V lost 2 bases, J lost 2 bases, and 10 bases stayed unmatched. The CDR3 spans 17 residues. Germline V CDR1 and CDR2: SEHNR, FQNEAQ (reference sequence). The DNA for the CDR3 is TGTGCCAGCAGCTTACGTGTCGGACAGGCATCCACAGATACGCAGTATTTT. Translated, it gives CASSLRVGQASTDTQYF.

This clone came up a few times. The chain combines TRBV27 with TRBJ1-5; D unresolved. V was cut by 5 bases and J by 2 bases, with 10 bases left in between. The germline V gene has CDR1 MNHEY and CDR2 SMNVEV (reference sequence). The CDR3 sequence is 14 residues long. The CDR3 sequence: CASSPQAGNQPQHF. The CDR3 DNA is TGTGCCAGCAGTCCCCAGGCGGGCAATCAGCCCCAGCATTTT.

This chain uses TRBV30 with TRBJ1-1; perhaps TRBD1 as D (6 bases). Germline values: CDR1 GTSNPN, CDR2 SVGIG (reference sequence). The germline V and J ends were trimmed by 0 bases and 5 bases, with 13 bases remaining between them. This CDR3 has 14 residues. The CDR3 DNA is TGTGCCTGGAGTGTGTCCGGGGGCCAAACTGAAGCTTTCTTT. It translates to CAWSVSGGQTEAFF.